This T cell receptor beta chain is drawn from a study of shared clonotypes between healthy human individuals. Whole-study results and caveats: Rarefaction gave evidence that sorted-subset sequencing remained incomplete despite large depth.

In regard to this clone: Its antigen remains unknown.

Trimming cost V 2 bases and J 3 bases; bases outside gene matches: 1. This CDR3 contains 16 residues. The germline CDR1 and CDR2 sequences are SGHTA and FQGNSA. This was a deep-level run. The data were produced by immunoSEQ multiplex PCR, yet TCRdb's version contains in-frame clones alone and is incomplete. This table holds some 900,000 clones, about three quarters found once. The chain employs TRBV7-2 and TRBJ2-2, with 12 positions matching TRBD2. Sequencing was carried out using memory CD4+ T cells sorted from blood. Subset reported: CD45RA-negative fraction. The sequence was collected from a man between 18 and 35 years old in good health. As DNA, the CDR3 is TGTGCCAGCAGCTTAAGACTAGCGGGAGACACCGGGGAGCTGTTTTTT. This gives the protein CASSLRLAGDTGELFF.